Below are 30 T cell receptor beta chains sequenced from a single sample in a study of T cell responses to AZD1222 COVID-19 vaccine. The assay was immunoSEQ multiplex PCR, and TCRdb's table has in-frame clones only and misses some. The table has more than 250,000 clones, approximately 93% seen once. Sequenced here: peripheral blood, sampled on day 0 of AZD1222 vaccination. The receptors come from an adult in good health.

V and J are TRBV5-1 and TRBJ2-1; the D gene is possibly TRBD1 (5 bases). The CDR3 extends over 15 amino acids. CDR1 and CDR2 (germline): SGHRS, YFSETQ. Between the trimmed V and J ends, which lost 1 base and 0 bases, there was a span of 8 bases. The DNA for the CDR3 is TGCGCCAGCAGCTTGAAAACAGGCTCCTACAATGAGCAGTTCTTC. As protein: CASSLKTGSYNEQFF.

CDR3 bases: TGTGCCAGCAGCCCCCTCGGTGGGAACGAGCAGTACTTC. This gives the protein CASSPLGGNEQYF. This rearrangement joins TRBV13 to TRBJ2-7; no clear D gene. CDR1 and CDR2 from the germline V gene are PRHDT and FYEKMQ (reference sequence). This CDR3 has 13 amino acids. V gave up 5 bases and J gave up 5 bases, with 13 bases separating them. The full variable domain, with the rest looked up from reference TRBV13 and TRBJ2-7, is AAGVIQSPRHLIKEKRETATLKCYPIPRHDTVYWYQQGPGQDPQFLISFYEKMQSDKGSIPDRFSAQQFSDYHSELNMSSLELGDSALYFCASSPLGGNEQYFGPGTRLTVT.

CDR3 DNA sequence: TGTGCCAGCAGCTTAAGGGCTAGCGGGGGGTTCCAAGAGACCCAGTACTTC. It specifies CASSLRASGGFQETQYF. J is TRBJ2-5 and V is TRBV7-2; TRBD2 agrees at 11 bases. The CDR3 is 17 amino acids. Germline CDR1 SGHTA, CDR2 FQGNSA. Trimming cost V 2 bases and J 1 base; bases outside gene matches: 6.

CDR3 nucleotide sequence: TGTGCCAGCAGCCAAACGGGGTTGGGAATCAATGAGCAGTTCTTC. Protein product: CASSQTGLGINEQFF. The chain employs TRBV7-3 and TRBJ2-1, with D perhaps matching TRBD2 (5 bases). The CDR3 has 15 residues. The V gene's germline CDR1 is SGHTA and CDR2 FQGTGA. Deletions cut 5 bases from V and 6 bases from J, with 17 bases between.

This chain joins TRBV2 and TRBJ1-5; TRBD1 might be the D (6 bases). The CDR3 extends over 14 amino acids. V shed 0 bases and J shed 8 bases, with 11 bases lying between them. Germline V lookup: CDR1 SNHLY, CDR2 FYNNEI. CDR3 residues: CASSEAGGGKPQHF. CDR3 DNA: TGTGCCAGCAGTGAAGCCGGGGGCGGAAAGCCCCAGCATTTT.

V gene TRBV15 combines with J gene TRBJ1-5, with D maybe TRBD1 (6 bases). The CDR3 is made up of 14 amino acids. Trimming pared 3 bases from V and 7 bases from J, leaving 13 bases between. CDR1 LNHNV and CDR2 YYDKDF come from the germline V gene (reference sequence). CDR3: CATSSTGNRQPQHF. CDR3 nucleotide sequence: TGTGCCACCAGCAGTACAGGGAACAGACAGCCCCAGCATTTT.

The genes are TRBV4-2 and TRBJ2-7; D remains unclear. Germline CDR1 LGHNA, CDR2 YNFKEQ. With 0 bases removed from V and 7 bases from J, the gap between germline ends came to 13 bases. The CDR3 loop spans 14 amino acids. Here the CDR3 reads CASSQESLLGEQYF. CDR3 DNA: TGTGCCAGCAGCCAAGAATCCCTTTTGGGGGAGCAGTACTTC.

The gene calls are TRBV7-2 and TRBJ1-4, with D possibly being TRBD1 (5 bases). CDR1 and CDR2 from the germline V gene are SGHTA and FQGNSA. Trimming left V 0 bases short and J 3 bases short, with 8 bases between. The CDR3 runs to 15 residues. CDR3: CASSLAWGSNEKLFF. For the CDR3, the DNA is TGTGCCAGCAGCTTAGCGTGGGGGTCTAATGAAAAACTGTTTTTT.

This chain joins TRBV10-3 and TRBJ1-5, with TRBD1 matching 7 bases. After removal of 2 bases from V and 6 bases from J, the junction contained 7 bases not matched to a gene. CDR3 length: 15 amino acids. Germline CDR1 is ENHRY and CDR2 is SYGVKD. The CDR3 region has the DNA TGTGCCATCAGTGAGGAGTACAGGGGCGCTCAGCCCCAGCATTTT. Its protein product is CAISEEYRGAQPQHF.

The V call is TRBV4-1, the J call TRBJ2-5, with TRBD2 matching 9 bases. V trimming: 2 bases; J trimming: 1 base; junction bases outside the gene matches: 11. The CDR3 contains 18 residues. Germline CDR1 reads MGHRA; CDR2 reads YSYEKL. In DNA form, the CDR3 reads TGCGCCAGCAGCCAATCCTTGGGGGGTAGCGGGGGCCAAGAGACCCAGTACTTC. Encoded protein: CASSQSLGGSGGQETQYF.

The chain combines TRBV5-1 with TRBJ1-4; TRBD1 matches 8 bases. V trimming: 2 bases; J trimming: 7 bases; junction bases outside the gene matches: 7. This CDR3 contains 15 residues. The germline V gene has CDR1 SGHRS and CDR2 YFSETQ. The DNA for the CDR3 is TGCGCCAGCAGCTTTCTCGGACAGGGAATTGAAAAACTGTTTTTT. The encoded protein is CASSFLGQGIEKLFF. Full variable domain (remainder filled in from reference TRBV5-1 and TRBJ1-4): KAGVTQTPRYLIKTRGQQVTLSCSPISGHRSVSWYQQTPGQGLQFLFEYFSETQRNKGNFPGRFSGRQFSNSRSEMNVSTLELGDSALYLCASSFLGQGIEKLFFGSGTQLSVL.

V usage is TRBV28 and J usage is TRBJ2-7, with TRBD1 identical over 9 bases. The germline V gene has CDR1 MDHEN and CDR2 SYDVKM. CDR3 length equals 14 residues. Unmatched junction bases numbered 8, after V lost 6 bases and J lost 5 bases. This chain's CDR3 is CASRTGGAGNEQYF. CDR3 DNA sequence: TGTGCCAGCAGAACAGGGGGCGCCGGCAACGAGCAGTACTTC. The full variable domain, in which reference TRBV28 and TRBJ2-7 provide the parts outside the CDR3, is DVKVTQSSRYLVKRTGEKVFLECVQDMDHENMFWYRQDPGLGLRLIYFSYDVKMKEKGDIPEGYSVSREKKERFSLILESASTNQTSMYLCASRTGGAGNEQYFGPGTRLTVT.

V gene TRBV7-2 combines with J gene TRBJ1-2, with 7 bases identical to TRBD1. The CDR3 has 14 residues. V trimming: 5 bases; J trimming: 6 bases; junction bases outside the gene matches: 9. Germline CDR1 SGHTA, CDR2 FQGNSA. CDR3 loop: CASSGRTGLHGYTF. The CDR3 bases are TGTGCCAGCAGCGGACGGACAGGACTACATGGCTACACCTTC.

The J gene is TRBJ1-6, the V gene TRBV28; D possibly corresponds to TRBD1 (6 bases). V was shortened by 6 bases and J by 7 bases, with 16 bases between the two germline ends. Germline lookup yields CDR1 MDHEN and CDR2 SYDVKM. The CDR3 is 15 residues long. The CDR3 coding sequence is TGTGCCAGCAGGCAGCCGGGACACCGAAATTCACCCCTCCACTTT. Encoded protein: CASRQPGHRNSPLHF.

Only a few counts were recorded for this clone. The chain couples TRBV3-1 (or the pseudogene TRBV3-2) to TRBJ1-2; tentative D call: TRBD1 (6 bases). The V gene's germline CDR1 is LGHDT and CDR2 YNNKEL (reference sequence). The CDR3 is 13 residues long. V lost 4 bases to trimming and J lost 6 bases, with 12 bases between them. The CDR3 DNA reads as TGTGCCAGCAGCCTGAGGGGGGACAATGGCTACACCTTC. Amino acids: CASSLRGDNGYTF.

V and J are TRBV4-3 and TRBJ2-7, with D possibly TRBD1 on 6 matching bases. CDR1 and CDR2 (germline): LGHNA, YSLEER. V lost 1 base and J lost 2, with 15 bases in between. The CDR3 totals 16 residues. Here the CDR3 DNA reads TGCGCCAGCAGCCAAGCCCGACAGACAGGCCCCTACGAGCAGTACTTC. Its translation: CASSQARQTGPYEQYF.

CDR3 residues: CASSPMRFGAQSATNEKLFF. In DNA form, the CDR3 reads TGCGCCAGCAGCCCAATGAGATTTGGGGCACAGTCTGCAACTAATGAAAAACTGTTTTTT. V usage is TRBV4-1 and J usage is TRBJ1-4; D is perhaps TRBD1 (5 bases). Trimming took 4 bases from V and 0 from J, leaving 24 bases between them. The CDR3 loop spans 20 amino acids. Germline V gene lookup returns CDR1 MGHRA and CDR2 YSYEKL.

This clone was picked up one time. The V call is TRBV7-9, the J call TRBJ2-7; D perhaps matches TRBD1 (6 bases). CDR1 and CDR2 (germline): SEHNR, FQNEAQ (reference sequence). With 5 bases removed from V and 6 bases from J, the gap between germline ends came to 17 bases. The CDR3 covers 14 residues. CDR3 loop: CASSAPTGSAEQYF. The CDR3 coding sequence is TGTGCCAGCAGCGCCCCGACAGGATCGGCCGAGCAGTACTTC.

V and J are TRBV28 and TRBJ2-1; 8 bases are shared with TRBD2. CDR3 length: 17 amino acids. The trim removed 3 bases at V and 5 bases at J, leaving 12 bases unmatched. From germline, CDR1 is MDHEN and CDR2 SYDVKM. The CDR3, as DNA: TGTGCCAGCAGTTTGAGCTCAGGCGCGGGAGGCGACAATGAGCAGTTCTTC. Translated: CASSLSSGAGGDNEQFF.

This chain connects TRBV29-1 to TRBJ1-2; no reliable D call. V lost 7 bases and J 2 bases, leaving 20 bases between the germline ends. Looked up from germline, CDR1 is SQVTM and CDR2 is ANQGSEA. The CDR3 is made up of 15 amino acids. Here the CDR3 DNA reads TGCAGCGCGCAAGGTGGCATCTTAGGGAACTATGGCTACACCTTC. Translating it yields CSAQGGILGNYGYTF.

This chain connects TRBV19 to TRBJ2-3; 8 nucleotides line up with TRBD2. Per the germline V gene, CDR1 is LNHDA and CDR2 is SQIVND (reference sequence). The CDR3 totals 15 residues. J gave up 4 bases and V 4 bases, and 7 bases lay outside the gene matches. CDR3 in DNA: TGTGCCAGTAGTACATCAGCGGGAGCGGCAGATACGCAGTATTTT. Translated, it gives CASSTSAGAADTQYF.

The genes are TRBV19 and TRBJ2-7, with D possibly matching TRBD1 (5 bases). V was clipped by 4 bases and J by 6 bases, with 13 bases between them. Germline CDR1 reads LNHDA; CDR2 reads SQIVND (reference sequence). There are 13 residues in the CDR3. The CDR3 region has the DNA TGTGCCAGTAGTAGAGTCTTAGGGGCCGAGCAGTACTTC. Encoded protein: CASSRVLGAEQYF.

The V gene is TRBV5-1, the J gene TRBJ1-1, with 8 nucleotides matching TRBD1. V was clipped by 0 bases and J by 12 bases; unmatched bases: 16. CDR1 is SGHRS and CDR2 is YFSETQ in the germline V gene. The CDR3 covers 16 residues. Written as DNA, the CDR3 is TGCGCCAGCAGCTTGGGTGAGTCCCCTGGACAGGGCGCTACTTTCTTT. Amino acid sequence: CASSLGESPGQGATFF.

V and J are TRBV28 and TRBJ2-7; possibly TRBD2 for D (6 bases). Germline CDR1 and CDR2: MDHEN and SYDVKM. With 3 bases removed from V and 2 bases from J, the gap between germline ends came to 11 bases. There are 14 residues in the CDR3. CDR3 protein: CASSFGLLAYEQYF. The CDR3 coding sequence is TGTGCCAGCAGTTTCGGACTACTCGCCTACGAGCAGTACTTC.

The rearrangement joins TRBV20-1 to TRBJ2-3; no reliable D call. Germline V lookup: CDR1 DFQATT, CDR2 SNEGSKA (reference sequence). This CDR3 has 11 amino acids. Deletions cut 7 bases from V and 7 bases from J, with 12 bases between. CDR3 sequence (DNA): TGCAGTGGCGGCCTTCCCAATACGCAGTATTTT. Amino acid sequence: CSGGLPNTQYF.

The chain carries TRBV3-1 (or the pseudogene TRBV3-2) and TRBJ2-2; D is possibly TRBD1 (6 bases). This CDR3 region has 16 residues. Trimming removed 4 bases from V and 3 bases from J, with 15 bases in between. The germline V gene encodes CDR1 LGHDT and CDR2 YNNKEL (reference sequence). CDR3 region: CASSLGTGPDTGELFF. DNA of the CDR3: TGTGCCAGCAGCCTAGGAACAGGGCCCGACACCGGGGAGCTGTTTTTT.

The CDR3 DNA reads as TGTGCCAGCAGCCAAAAGGGAGGGGAGCGCAATGAGCAGTTCTTC. Protein product: CASSQKGGERNEQFF. The V call is TRBV3-1 (or the pseudogene TRBV3-2), the J call TRBJ2-1, with TRBD2 matching 7 bases. There are 15 residues in the CDR3. Trimming at V came to 2 bases and at J to 6 bases, leaving 7 bases not matched to a gene. Germline assignment: CDR1 LGHDT and CDR2 YNNKEL (reference sequence).

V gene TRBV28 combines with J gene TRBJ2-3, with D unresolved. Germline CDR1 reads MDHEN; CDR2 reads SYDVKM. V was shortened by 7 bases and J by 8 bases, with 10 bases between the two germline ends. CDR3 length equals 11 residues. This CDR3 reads CASTSIGTQYF. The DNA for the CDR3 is TGTGCCAGCACCTCGATTGGTACGCAGTATTTT.

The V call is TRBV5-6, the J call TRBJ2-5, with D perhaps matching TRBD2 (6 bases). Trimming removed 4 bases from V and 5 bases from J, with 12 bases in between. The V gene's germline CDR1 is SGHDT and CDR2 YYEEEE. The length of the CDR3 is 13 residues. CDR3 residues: CASSPYGGETQYF. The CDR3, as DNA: TGTGCCAGCAGCCCCTATGGAGGGGAGACCCAGTACTTC.

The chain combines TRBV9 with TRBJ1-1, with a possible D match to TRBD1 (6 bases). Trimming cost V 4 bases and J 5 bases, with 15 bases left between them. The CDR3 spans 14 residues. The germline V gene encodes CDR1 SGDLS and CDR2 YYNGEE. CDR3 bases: TGTGCCAGCAGCCCAGACGGGGGGCAAACTGAAGCTTTCTTT. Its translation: CASSPDGGQTEAFF. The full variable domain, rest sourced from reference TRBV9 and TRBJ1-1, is DSGVTQTPKHLITATGQRVTLRCSPRSGDLSVYWYQQSLDQGLQFLIQYYNGEERAKGNILERFSAQQFPDLHSELNLSSLELGDSALYFCASSPDGGQTEAFFGQGTRLTVV.